This T cell receptor beta chain appears in the sequencing data of a study of tumor and adjacent non-tumor tissue in lung cancer. The CDR3 length is 16 residues. The germline V gene encodes CDR1 SQVTM and CDR2 ANQGSEA. V lost 6 bases, J lost 3 bases, and 8 bases stayed unmatched. A remark on this clonotype: Given a much more abundant clone one base away, this may be a read error. The CDR3 ends on some other residue instead of the conserved phenylalanine or tryptophan, so this is likely a read error.

RNA was extracted from bulk tissue without any cell sorting. The library came from three nested PCR rounds adapted from ARM-PCR protocols. In TCRdb, the multiplex PCR reads were re-called with MiXCR into one record per CDR3 protein. The data contain approximately 120,000 distinct CDR3 sequences, over 65% of them singletons. The V call is TRBV29-1, the J call TRBJ2-2; 12 nucleotides align to TRBD2. The source material was lung tumor tissue. The TCR comes from a man in his thirties or forties with non-small cell lung cancer. The CDR3 coding sequence is TGCAGCGTAGGCACCCGACTAGCGGGAGACACCGGGGAGCTGTTTTAT. This translates into CSVGTRLAGDTGELFY.